This TCR beta chain was observed in a study of response to subunit inactivated influenza vaccine (dated by TCRdb to about 2018). General notes on the study: The study used deep quantitative T cell receptor repertoire profiling to track responses to a trivalent subunit inactivated influenza vaccine. The investigation overall reported the following: It was suggested by the authors that each seasonal influenza vaccination may recruit only a limited number of new T cells.

This clonotype has more than one count but fewer than ten. Its target antigen remains unknown. Base qualities are missing; no much larger clone stands one base away. Libraries came from RT-PCR. This sample was sequenced with an Illumina HiSeq 2500. The public reads were quality trimmed at Q25 with fastp and then assembled into clones with MiXCR by TCRdb, keeping productive beta chains. Rows with a matching CDR3 protein are joined into one entry that keeps the most common DNA and genes. This sample comprises 500,000 to 650,000 distinct CDR3 sequences, under 9% of them detected only once. The ten largest clonotypes hold over 10% of the sample. This clonotype was obtained from a man in his fifties or sixties who received an inactivated influenza vaccine. Donor details come from another sample of the same person, matched by shared clones. This specimen consisted of PBMCs from blood, obtained roughly 24 months after vaccination.

The DNA reads TGTGCCAGCAGTTTATCGCCAACCGAAGAGACCCAGTACTTC. It encodes CASSLSPTEETQYF. Rearrangement joined TRBV12-3 or TRBV12-4 to TRBJ2-5; the D gene identity is not certain. V lost 2 bases and J lost 3 bases; the stretch between them is 10 bases long. There are 14 amino acids in the CDR3, from cysteine to phenylalanine inclusive. Left in the record is the CDR3 DNA by itself, 42 bases read in frame from the first base.